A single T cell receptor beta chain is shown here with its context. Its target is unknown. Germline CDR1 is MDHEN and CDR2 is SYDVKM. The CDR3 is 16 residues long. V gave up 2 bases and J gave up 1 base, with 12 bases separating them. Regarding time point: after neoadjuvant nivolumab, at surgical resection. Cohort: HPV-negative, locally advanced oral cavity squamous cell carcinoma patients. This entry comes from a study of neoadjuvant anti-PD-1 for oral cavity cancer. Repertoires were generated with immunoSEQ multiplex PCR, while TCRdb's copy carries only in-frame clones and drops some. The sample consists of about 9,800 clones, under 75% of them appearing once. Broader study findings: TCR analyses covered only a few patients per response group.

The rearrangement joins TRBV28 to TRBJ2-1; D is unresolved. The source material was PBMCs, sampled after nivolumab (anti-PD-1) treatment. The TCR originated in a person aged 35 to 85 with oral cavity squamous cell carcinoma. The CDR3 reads CASSLVVGISYNEQFF. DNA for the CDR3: TGTGCCAGCAGTTTAGTTGTGGGTATATCCTACAATGAGCAGTTCTTC.